Listed here are 5 T cell receptor beta chains from one sample, sequenced in a study of vaccination and CD4 T cells after COVID-19. These receptors have no known antigen. Sequenced with the Oncomine TCR Beta short-read assay was DNA taken from cultured CD4+ T cells. TCRdb redid the calling of the PCR reads with MiXCR, one entry per CDR3 protein. The sample has more than 13,000 distinct CDR3 sequences; about 30% are singletons. Regarding treatment: approximately nine-day PBMC culture with coronavirus spike peptide pools or control peptides (ViraFEST assay). Sequencing was done on a sample of cultured CD4+ T cells from blood. These receptors were obtained from a human donor with COVID-19.

The rearrangement uses TRBV12-3 or TRBV12-4 and TRBJ1-5, with a possible D match to TRBD1 (6 bases). The V end lost 6 bases, the J end lost 4 bases, and 13 bases lay between the germline ends. CDR3 length equals 14 residues. The CDR3 region has the DNA TGTGCCAGCAGCCTGGGGGCTATGAATCAGCCCCAGCATTTT. Encoded protein: CASSLGAMNQPQHF.

This clonotype was recorded a few times. The chain uses TRBV20-1 and TRBJ1-1; D is unresolved. The CDR3 loop spans 15 amino acids. CDR1 and CDR2 from the germline V gene are DFQATT and SNEGSKA (reference sequence). V was shortened by 2 bases and J by 1 base, with 14 bases between the two germline ends. CDR3 DNA: TGCAGTGCTAGACACCTTGGACGGCCGAACACTGAAGCTTTCTTT. Translation: CSARHLGRPNTEAFF.

The rearrangement links TRBV12-3 or TRBV12-4 to TRBJ1-1, with a weak D call TRBD1 (6 bases). There are 16 residues in the CDR3. Between the trimmed V and J ends, which lost 2 bases and 2 bases, there was a span of 15 bases. The CDR3 loop is CASSLMSDRPNTEAFF. DNA for the CDR3: TGTGCCAGCAGTTTAATGAGTGACAGGCCCAACACTGAAGCTTTCTTT.

The rearrangement uses TRBV19 and TRBJ1-1, with D unresolved. The CDR3 totals 12 residues. Germline V gene data show CDR1 as LNHDA and CDR2 as SQIVND (reference sequence). V was clipped by 1 base and J by 7 bases, with 7 bases between them. The CDR3 DNA follows: TGTGCCAGTAGTATAGTGGCCAGTGAAGCTTTCTTT. Translation gives CASSIVASEAFF. Looking up the rest from reference TRBV19 and TRBJ1-1 gives the full variable domain: DGGITQSPKYLFRKEGQNVTLSCEQNLNHDAMYWYRQDPGQGLRLIYYSQIVNDFQKGDIAEGYSVSREKKESFPLTVTSAQKNPTAFYLCASSIVASEAFFGQGTRLTVV.

This clonotype has just a few counts. The V call is TRBV27, the J call TRBJ2-3; D is perhaps TRBD2 (6 bases). This CDR3 has 13 amino acids. Trimming removed 6 bases from V and 10 bases from J, with 17 bases in between. The germline V gene has CDR1 MNHEY and CDR2 SMNVEV (reference sequence). The CDR3 bases are TGTGCCAGCAGGCCGATGGGGGGAGCGGCGCAGTATTTT. This codes for CASRPMGGAAQYF.